The 8 T cell receptor beta chains given below trace back to one sample, sequenced in a study of T cells in Graves' hyperthyroidism and ophthalmopathy (dated by TCRdb to 2018 to 2020). The method was multiplex PCR. Reads for this sample came from an Illumina HiSeq 2000. Amplification of TCR beta CDR3 regions was carried out from RNA transcripts. The first round of RT-PCR for the TCR CDR3 was performed with the HTBI primer set and the Qiagen OneStep RT-PCR kit. The raw public data were reprocessed by TCRdb itself: fastp quality trimming at Q25, MiXCR clonotype calling, in-frame beta chains only. Each entry merges the rows of one CDR3 protein and shows their most common DNA and genes. Here the sample has nearly 750,000 distinct CDR3 sequences; around 40% occur a single time. The ten largest clonotypes hold around 30% of the sample. The specimen sequenced was blood. The receptor set was obtained from a woman aged 40-49 years with Graves' hyperthyroidism.

Note on this clonotype: An end of the junction does not agree with germline; a read error may underlie this. This chain connects TRBV6-1 to TRBJ2-7; TRBD1 matches 8 bases. This CDR3 has 14 residues. Looked up from germline, CDR1 is MNHNS and CDR2 is SASEGT. The CDR3 sequence: CASINGQGTYEQCF. DNA for the CDR3: TGTGCCAGCATTAACGGACAGGGTACCTACGAGCAGTGCTTC.

The chain links TRBV24-1 to TRBJ1-2, with D hard to call. The CDR3 spans 14 residues. Trimming stripped 3 bases from V and 5 bases from J, with 12 bases between. Germline CDR1 reads KGHDR; CDR2 reads SFDVKD. The CDR3 sequence is CATSDGELGYGYTF. As DNA, the CDR3 is TGTGCCACCAGTGATGGGGAATTAGGGTATGGCTACACCTTC.

As to this clonotype: A read error may account for a junction end that differs from germline. The chain carries TRBV7-9 and TRBJ2-2; no clear D. Germline CDR1 reads SEHNR; CDR2 reads FQNEAQ (reference sequence). CDR3 length: 16 residues. The CDR3 DNA reads TGCGCCAGCAGCCAAGACACTACGACGGGTAGAGGGGAGCTGTTTTTT. This codes for CASSQDTTTGRGELFF.

This clonotype was observed many times. This chain connects TRBV7-6 to TRBJ1-3; D is undetermined. V was clipped by 1 base and J by 4 bases, with 11 bases between them. The CDR3 extends over 15 amino acids. CDR1 and CDR2 from the germline V gene are SGHVS and FNYEAQ. CDR3 loop: CASSLGPAGGNTIYF. The CDR3 DNA reads TGTGCCAGCAGCTTAGGACCCGCCGGCGGAAACACCATATATTTT. Full variable domain (rest looked up from reference TRBV7-6 and TRBJ1-3): GAGVSQSPRYKVTKRGQDVALRCDPISGHVSLYWYRQALGQGPEFLTYFNYEAQQDKSGLPNDRFSAERPEGSISTLTIQRTEQRDSAMYRCASSLGPAGGNTIYFGEGSWLTVV.

This clonotype was recorded at least ten times. The V call is TRBV29-1, the J call TRBJ1-2; possible D gene TRBD1, 6 bases. CDR3 length equals 13 residues. Deletions cut 4 bases from V and 0 bases from J, with 9 bases between. Germline V gene data show CDR1 as SQVTM and CDR2 as ANQGSEA. The CDR3 here is CSVGGPPNYGYTF. CDR3 in DNA: TGCAGCGTTGGGGGGCCCCCTAACTATGGCTACACCTTC.

This clonotype was counted ten times or more. This rearrangement joins TRBV10-3 to TRBJ2-7; 11 bases line up with TRBD1. Trimming at V came to 4 bases and at J to 5 bases, leaving 4 bases not matched to a gene. The CDR3 extends over 14 amino acids. Germline CDR1 is ENHRY and CDR2 is SYGVKD. The CDR3: CAISGGQGADEQYF. The DNA for the CDR3 is TGTGCCATCAGTGGAGGACAGGGGGCGGACGAGCAGTACTTC.

There are a few counts of this clonotype. This chain joins TRBV19 and TRBJ2-2; 7 bases align to TRBD2. CDR3 length: 15 amino acids. CDR1 is LNHDA and CDR2 is SQIVND in the germline V gene (reference sequence). The trim removed 5 bases at V and 3 bases at J, leaving 6 bases unmatched. The chain's CDR3 is CASSREDYYTGELFF. The CDR3 coding sequence is TGTGCCAGTAGTCGGGAGGACTACTACACCGGGGAGCTGTTTTTT.

This chain connects TRBV19 to TRBJ1-5; D remains unclear. The V and J ends lost 4 bases and 11 bases respectively, with 24 bases between them. Germline CDR1 and CDR2: LNHDA and SQIVND (reference sequence). The CDR3 is 16 amino acids. Written as DNA, the CDR3 is TGTGCCAGTAGTAGCAAACAAGGACTATTCCAAGAGACCCAGCATTTT. Its translation: CASSSKQGLFQETQHF. Combining the CDR3 with reference TRBV19 and TRBJ1-5 gives the whole variable domain DGGITQSPKYLFRKEGQNVTLSCEQNLNHDAMYWYRQDPGQGLRLIYYSQIVNDFQKGDIAEGYSVSREKKESFPLTVTSAQKNPTAFYLCASSSKQGLFQETQHFGDGTRLSIL.